The entry below gives a single TCR beta chain sequence along with its context. The record originates from a study of metastatic and nonmetastatic thyroid tumors. MiXCR was used by TCRdb to re-call the PCR reads. The profile shows 4,000 to 5,000 clones, 25% to 30% of them singletons. The CDR3 has 13 amino acids. V lost 11 bases, J lost 1 base, and 12 bases lay in between. Germline V gene sequence: CDR1 MDHEN, CDR2 SYDVKM. Thyroid surgery had not been preceded by any treatment in any patient. The V gene is TRBV28, the J gene TRBJ1-5, with D uncertain. This clonotype was obtained from a female donor with papillary thyroid cancer or a benign thyroid nodule (not recorded which). Some clones in this sample may be carry-over from other donors' samples. Sequencing was performed on adjacent normal tissue. The CDR3 nucleotides read TGTGCCGTGGAGGCCGGGAGCAATCAGCCCCAGCATTTT. It yields the protein CAVEAGSNQPQHF.